The 32 T cell receptor beta chains below were found in one sample sequenced in a study of Ad26.COV2.S vaccination and SARS-CoV-2 variants. Treatment described: over 15 received Ad26.COV2.S at low or high dose, single or two shots; 5 received placebo; per-sample allocation not given. Samples analyzed were those drawn on day 63 after the first vaccine or placebo injection. Sequencing used immunoSEQ multiplex PCR; TCRdb keeps in-frame clones, though not all of them. The sample lists about 410,000 clones, 80% to 90% occurring once. The source was peripheral blood, collected in a trial of Ad26.COV2.S vaccine versus placebo. The source of these receptors is a person between 18 and 60 years old who received the Ad26.COV2.S COVID-19 vaccine or a placebo.

CDR3 nucleotide sequence: TGTGCCAGCAGTTTAAAGGGACTGGAAGATACGCAGTATTTT. This encodes CASSLKGLEDTQYF. The rearrangement joins TRBV27 to TRBJ2-3, with D maybe TRBD2 (6 bases). The germline CDR1 and CDR2 sequences are MNHEY and SMNVEV (reference sequence). The CDR3 is 14 amino acids. The V gene lost 2 bases and the J gene lost 5 bases, with 11 bases spanning the gap.

This clone appeared once. The genes are TRBV6-2 or TRBV6-3 and TRBJ2-7, with 9 positions matching TRBD1. The CDR3 has 15 amino acids. Germline CDR1 MNHEY, CDR2 SVGEGT. The J segment lost 7 bases and the V segment lost 2 bases, leaving 9 bases of the junction unmatched. Here the CDR3 reads CASSYGGTGRWEQYF. As DNA, the CDR3 is TGTGCCAGCAGTTACGGCGGGACAGGGCGGTGGGAGCAGTACTTC.

The chain is built from TRBV30 and TRBJ1-6, with 8 positions matching TRBD1. The CDR3 runs 15 residues. In germline, CDR1 is GTSNPN, CDR2 SVGIG (reference sequence). V shed 2 bases and J 10 bases; nucleotides not matched to a gene: 10. In DNA form, the CDR3 reads TGTGCCTGGAGTCAGAAGACAGGGGTTGGCTCACCCCTCCACTTT. As protein: CAWSQKTGVGSPLHF.

The CDR3 is CATSDLPTETQYF. The CDR3 DNA follows: TGTGCCACCAGTGATCTTCCGACGGAGACCCAGTACTTC. The chain uses TRBV24-1 and TRBJ2-5; D is ambiguous. This CDR3 has 13 amino acids. V was pared by 3 bases and J by 5 bases, with 9 bases between. Germline values: CDR1 KGHDR, CDR2 SFDVKD.

The chain recombines TRBV5-1 with TRBJ1-1; a possible D gene is TRBD1 (6 bases). This CDR3 has 14 residues. CDR1 and CDR2 from the germline V gene are SGHRS and YFSETQ. The V end was cut by 4 bases, the J end by 1 base, with 11 bases between. CDR3 sequence: CASSPGQWNTEAFF. Here the CDR3 DNA reads TGCGCCAGCAGCCCTGGACAGTGGAACACTGAAGCTTTCTTT.

The chain carries TRBV5-4 and TRBJ2-5; 7 bases align to TRBD1. The CDR3 contains 16 residues. In germline, CDR1 is SGHNT, CDR2 YYREEE (reference sequence). Trimming at V came to 0 bases and at J to 4 bases, leaving 9 bases not matched to a gene. The CDR3: CASSLEGQGVGETQYF. CDR3 sequence (DNA): TGTGCCAGCAGCTTGGAGGGGCAGGGGGTTGGAGAGACCCAGTACTTC.

This chain connects TRBV11-2 to TRBJ2-7; D call uncertain. Germline CDR1 reads SGHAT; CDR2 reads FQNNGV. Trimming stripped 1 base from V and 3 bases from J, with 10 bases between. The length of the CDR3 is 14 residues. The CDR3 loop is CASSLAASYYEQYF. The CDR3 DNA reads as TGTGCCAGCAGCTTAGCGGCCAGCTACTACGAGCAGTACTTC. The full variable domain, in which reference TRBV11-2 and TRBJ2-7 provide the parts outside the CDR3, is EAGVAQSPRYKIIEKRQSVAFWCNPISGHATLYWYQQILGQGPKLLIQFQNNGVVDDSQLPKDRFSAERLKGVDSTLKIQPAKLEDSAVYLCASSLAASYYEQYFGPGTRLTVT.

The CDR3 spells CASSQEPQALSNNEQFF. The CDR3 DNA reads as TGCGCCAGCAGCCAAGAACCTCAGGCGCTCTCTAACAATGAGCAGTTCTTC. This chain uses TRBV4-1 with TRBJ2-1, with no clear D. Per the germline V gene, CDR1 is MGHRA and CDR2 is YSYEKL. The CDR3 consists of 17 residues. Trimming shortened V by 0 bases and J by 5 bases, and 17 bases separated the two germline ends.

The CDR3 DNA sequence: TGTGCCAGTAGTATAGCGGGGGGGAACTACAATGAGCAGTTCTTC. It translates to CASSIAGGNYNEQFF. This chain joins TRBV19 and TRBJ2-1; 8 bases fit TRBD2. The germline CDR1 and CDR2 sequences are LNHDA and SQIVND (reference sequence). The CDR3 loop spans 15 amino acids. With V trimmed by 1 base and J by 3 bases, 2 bases remained unmatched.

This clone was recorded a few times. J is TRBJ2-3 and V is TRBV29-1; 7 bases align to TRBD2. Germline-derived CDR1 and CDR2 are SQVTM and ANQGSEA. The CDR3 totals 14 residues. After removal of 6 bases from V and 8 bases from J, the junction contained 14 bases not matched to a gene. This CDR3 is CSVKVAGVTGTQYF. In nucleotides, the CDR3 is TGCAGCGTGAAGGTTGCGGGGGTTACGGGTACGCAGTATTTT.

The chain carries TRBV3-1 (or the pseudogene TRBV3-2) and TRBJ2-5; D is unresolved. V lost 9 bases and J lost 5, with 16 bases in between. Germline loops: CDR1 LGHDT, CDR2 YNNKEL (reference sequence). The CDR3 totals 13 residues. The CDR3 reads CARKWARSETQYF. DNA for the CDR3: TGTGCCAGAAAGTGGGCGAGGTCGGAGACCCAGTACTTC.

The chain joins TRBV5-1 to TRBJ2-1; 10 positions match TRBD2. V lost 1 base and J lost 6; bases outside the gene matches: 7. The CDR3 length is 16 residues. CDR1 and CDR2 (germline): SGHRS, YFSETQ. The CDR3 DNA sequence: TGCGCCAGCAGCTTGACTATAGCGGGGGGCGGCAATGAGCAGTTCTTC. It specifies CASSLTIAGGGNEQFF.

In this sample, this clone turned up a few times. The rearrangement uses TRBV4-1 and TRBJ2-6; D unresolved. The CDR3 length is 20 residues. Trimming took off 0 bases at V and 1 base at J, with 19 bases between the two ends. The germline gives CDR1 MGHRA, CDR2 YSYEKL. DNA for the CDR3: TGCGCCAGCAGCCAAGATCCCCCTCATTTTCGGTGGTCTGGGGCCAACGTCCTGACTTTC. It yields the protein CASSQDPPHFRWSGANVLTF.

V is TRBV7-9 and J is TRBJ1-6; no firm D call. Germline loops: CDR1 SEHNR, CDR2 FQNEAQ (reference sequence). V lost 3 bases and J 0 bases, leaving 6 bases between the germline ends. The CDR3 spans 15 residues. The CDR3 loop reads CASSFTSSYNSPLHF. CDR3 DNA sequence: TGTGCCAGCAGCTTCACAAGCTCCTATAATTCACCCCTCCACTTT. The variable domain in full, with the rest retrieved from reference TRBV7-9 and TRBJ1-6, is DTGVSQNPRHKITKRGQNVTFRCDPISEHNRLYWYRQTLGQGPEFLTYFQNEAQLEKSRLLSDRFSAERPKGSFSTLEIQRTEQGDSAMYLCASSFTSSYNSPLHFGNGTRLTVT.

The rearrangement joins TRBV9 to TRBJ2-1; D gene ambiguous. Trimming shortened V by 0 bases and J by 8 bases, and 9 bases separated the two germline ends. This CDR3 contains 13 residues. Germline V gene data show CDR1 as SGDLS and CDR2 as YYNGEE. The CDR3, as DNA: TGTGCCAGCAGCGTAGATTATCTCGATGAGCAGTTCTTC. Amino acids: CASSVDYLDEQFF.

This chain links TRBV5-4 with TRBJ2-5, with D unclear. The CDR3 covers 12 residues. Trimming took 0 bases from V and 11 from J, leaving 11 bases between them. Germline loops: CDR1 SGHNT, CDR2 YYREEE (reference sequence). The DNA for the CDR3 is TGTGCCAGCAGCTTGGGGGCCCAGCGTCAGTACTTC. Its translation: CASSLGAQRQYF.

J is TRBJ1-6 and V is TRBV7-6; TRBD1 is a possible D gene (5 bases). The V and J ends lost 2 bases and 5 bases respectively, with 10 bases between them. CDR1 and CDR2 from the germline V gene are SGHVS and FNYEAQ. This CDR3 comprises 15 residues. CDR3 DNA: TGTGCCAGCAGCTTACTGGGCAGGGATAATTCACCCCTCCACTTT. Protein: CASSLLGRDNSPLHF.

This sequence joins TRBV7-2 and TRBJ2-1; D tentatively fits TRBD1 or TRBD2 (7 bases each). This CDR3 is 15 amino acids long. Trimming left V 8 bases short and J 4 bases short, with 18 bases between. Germline CDR1 and CDR2: SGHTA and FQGNSA. CDR3: CASHWEGAGYNEQFF. The CDR3 DNA reads as TGTGCCAGCCACTGGGAGGGGGCTGGGTACAATGAGCAGTTCTTC. The entire variable domain, with the rest obtained from reference TRBV7-2 and TRBJ2-1, is as follows: GAGVSQSPSNKVTEKGKDVELRCDPISGHTALYWYRQSLGQGLEFLIYFQGNSAPDKSGLPSDRFSAERTGGSVSTLTIQRTQQEDSAVYLCASHWEGAGYNEQFFGPGTRLTVL.

The CDR3 protein is CSARAMEKLFF. The CDR3 region has the DNA TGCAGTGCTAGAGCTATGGAAAAACTGTTTTTT. The chain employs TRBV20-1 and TRBJ1-4; D gene ambiguous. Trimming cost V 1 base and J 8 bases, with 5 bases left between them. This CDR3 spans 11 amino acids. Per the germline V gene, CDR1 is DFQATT and CDR2 is SNEGSKA (reference sequence).

The CDR3 reads CASTLAGSSGTEAFF. The CDR3 bases are TGTGCCAGCACCCTGGCAGGTTCTTCTGGCACTGAAGCTTTCTTT. This sequence joins TRBV6-5 and TRBJ1-1; D remains ambiguous. This CDR3 comprises 15 residues. V lost 7 bases, J lost 4 bases, and 19 bases lay in between. The germline V gene encodes CDR1 MNHEY and CDR2 SVGAGI.

J is TRBJ1-1 and V is TRBV7-9; no clear D gene. The V gene lost 2 bases and the J gene lost 5 bases, with 15 bases spanning the gap. CDR1 is SEHNR, CDR2 FQNEAQ, per germline (reference sequence). CDR3 size: 15 residues. The chain's CDR3 is CASSLTQASGTEAFF. The CDR3 DNA follows: TGTGCCAGCAGCTTAACGCAGGCTTCCGGGACTGAAGCTTTCTTT.

The genes are TRBV7-9 and TRBJ1-1; D unresolved. V lost 8 bases to trimming and J lost 2 bases, with 12 bases between them. From germline, CDR1 is SEHNR and CDR2 FQNEAQ (reference sequence). This CDR3 region has 13 residues. In DNA form, the CDR3 reads TGTGCCAGCGGTCAATTGGGAAACACTGAAGCTTTCTTT. Protein sequence: CASGQLGNTEAFF.

This clone was recorded once. J is TRBJ1-4 and V is TRBV12-3 or TRBV12-4; TRBD1 is a possible D gene (5 bases). The CDR3 runs to 13 residues. V lost 3 bases and J lost 4, with 6 bases in between. In DNA form, the CDR3 reads TGTGCCAGCAGTTTGGGGGGTAATGAAAAACTGTTTTTT. It specifies CASSLGGNEKLFF.

The chain is built from TRBV3-1 (or the pseudogene TRBV3-2) and TRBJ1-1; D is perhaps TRBD1 (5 bases). Trimming pared 1 base from V and 4 bases from J, leaving 13 bases between. Germline V CDR1 and CDR2: LGHDT, YNNKEL (reference sequence). The CDR3 spans 15 residues. The CDR3 here is CASSQVIGGGTEAFF. The DNA for the CDR3 is TGTGCCAGCAGCCAAGTGATCGGGGGTGGCACTGAAGCTTTCTTT.

The genes are TRBV27 and TRBJ2-7, with D maybe TRBD1 (6 bases). CDR3 length: 17 residues. V was cut by 0 bases and J by 4 bases, with 19 bases left in between. Germline CDR1 MNHEY, CDR2 SMNVEV (reference sequence). The CDR3 loop is CASSLSGLKGHLYEQYF. Written as DNA, the CDR3 is TGTGCCAGCAGTTTATCTGGACTCAAGGGACATCTATACGAGCAGTACTTC.

This chain connects TRBV29-1 to TRBJ1-2; 7 nucleotides align to TRBD1. Germline V CDR1 and CDR2: SQVTM, ANQGSEA. The CDR3 covers 12 residues. The CDR3 DNA follows: TGCAGTGGGGGTGGGACAGACTATGGCTACACCTTC. As protein: CSGGGTDYGYTF.

The CDR3 region has the DNA TGTGCCAGCAGCTTAGCCTGGTGGCGGGGGGGCCATGAGACCCAGTACTTC. Residues: CASSLAWWRGGHETQYF. V usage is TRBV7-8 and J usage is TRBJ2-5, with 9 bases matching TRBD2. This CDR3 has 17 residues. Trimming at V came to 0 bases and at J to 5 bases, leaving 10 bases not matched to a gene. Germline loops: CDR1 SGHVS, CDR2 FQNEAQ.

The chain links TRBV27 to TRBJ1-2, with 7 bases matching TRBD1. The CDR3 has 13 residues. V lost 3 bases, J lost 8 bases, and 6 bases stayed unmatched. CDR1 and CDR2 (germline): MNHEY, SMNVEV (reference sequence). The CDR3 DNA follows: TGTGCCAGCAGTTTTACAGGGGACGGCGGCTACACCTTC. Translating gives CASSFTGDGGYTF.

CDR3 DNA sequence: TGTGCCAGCAGCCTGCGGGCAGGGGCCCCGCCCTTGAACACTGAAGCTTTCTTT. Its translation is CASSLRAGAPPLNTEAFF. This rearrangement joins TRBV7-9 to TRBJ1-1; D perhaps matches TRBD1 (6 bases). The CDR3 loop spans 18 amino acids. Germline V gene data show CDR1 as SEHNR and CDR2 as FQNEAQ (reference sequence). The V gene lost 5 bases and the J gene lost 0 bases, with 22 bases spanning the gap.

This chain uses TRBV13 with TRBJ2-1; D ambiguous. The germline V and J ends were trimmed by 5 bases and 7 bases, with 21 bases remaining between them. Germline V gene lookup returns CDR1 PRHDT and CDR2 FYEKMQ (reference sequence). The length of the CDR3 is 16 residues. Here the CDR3 DNA reads TGTGCCAGCAGCCCCCCTGAGCAGGCAGAGATTAATGAGCAGTTCTTC. This sequence encodes CASSPPEQAEINEQFF. Drawing the rest from reference TRBV13 and TRBJ2-1, the complete variable domain is AAGVIQSPRHLIKEKRETATLKCYPIPRHDTVYWYQQGPGQDPQFLISFYEKMQSDKGSIPDRFSAQQFSDYHSELNMSSLELGDSALYFCASSPPEQAEINEQFFGPGTRLTVL.

The chain couples TRBV30 to TRBJ2-3, with D unclear. This CDR3 is built from 17 residues. Germline lookup yields CDR1 GTSNPN and CDR2 SVGIG (reference sequence). Trimming shortened V by 3 bases and J by 0 bases, and 19 bases separated the two germline ends. The CDR3 DNA sequence: TGTGCCTGGAGGAGCCGGAGCCCGTTCCCTAGCACAGATACGCAGTATTTT. Encoded protein: CAWRSRSPFPSTDTQYF.

This chain links TRBV4-2 with TRBJ1-2; D uncertain. The CDR3 consists of 15 residues. The germline V and J ends were trimmed by 0 bases and 5 bases, with 13 bases remaining between them. Germline V gene sequence: CDR1 LGHNA, CDR2 YNFKEQ. The CDR3: CASSQEGAKWYGYTF. Here the CDR3 DNA reads TGTGCCAGCAGCCAAGAGGGAGCGAAATGGTATGGCTACACCTTC.